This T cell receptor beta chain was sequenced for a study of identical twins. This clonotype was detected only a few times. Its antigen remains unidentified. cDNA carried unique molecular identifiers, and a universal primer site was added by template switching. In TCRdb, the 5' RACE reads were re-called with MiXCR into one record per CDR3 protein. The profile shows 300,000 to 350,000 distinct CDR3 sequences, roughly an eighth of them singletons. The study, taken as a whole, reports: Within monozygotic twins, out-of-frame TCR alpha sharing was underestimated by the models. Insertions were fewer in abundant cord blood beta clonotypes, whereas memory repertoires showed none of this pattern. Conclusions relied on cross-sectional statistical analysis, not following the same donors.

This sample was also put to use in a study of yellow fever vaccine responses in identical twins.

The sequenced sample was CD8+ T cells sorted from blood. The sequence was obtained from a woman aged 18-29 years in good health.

The DNA of the CDR3 is TGTGCCAGCAGCCAAGAAAGGGGCCTGGTCTTGGAGAATGAGCAGTTCTTC. It yields the protein CASSQERGLVLENEQFF. The chain carries TRBV3-1 and TRBJ2-1; perhaps TRBD1 as D (5 bases). CDR1 and CDR2 (germline): LGHDT, YNNKEL (reference sequence). With 0 bases removed from V and 7 bases from J, the gap between germline ends came to 19 bases. CDR3 length equals 17 residues.